The 15 T cell receptor beta chains below were found in one sample sequenced in a study of naive and memory T cell subsets. Two oligonucleotides, mixed equimolar, formed the beta constant-region primer covering TRBC1 and TRBC2. Nested alpha and beta constant-region primers with the SP2 primer drove four PCR rounds on ligated cDNA. TCRdb recomputed calls from the UMI-ligation and nested PCR reads with MiXCR, one row per CDR3 protein. The data show around 18,000 distinct CDR3 sequences, 8.7% seen once. The sample taken for sequencing was central memory CD8+ T cells from blood. These receptors all come from a human donor in good health.

As to this clonotype: Being one base from a much bigger clone, this may be a read error. J is TRBJ2-1 and V is TRBV13, with unresolved D. The CDR3 length is 18 residues. The V end was cut by 4 bases, the J end by 8 bases, with 27 bases between. Germline V gives CDR1 PRHDT, CDR2 FYEKMQ (reference sequence). CDR3 nucleotide sequence: TGTGCCAGCAGCTCTAAAGCCACCCGGAGTAGTGATTCGGATGAGCAGTTCTTC. Translation: CASSSKATRSSDSDEQFF.

This clonotype was picked up many times. The V and J genes are TRBV11-3 and TRBJ2-5; D gene ambiguous. The V end was cut by 4 bases, the J end by 0 bases, with 9 bases between. Germline lookup yields CDR1 SGHNT and CDR2 YENEEA. The CDR3 sequence is 14 residues long. The CDR3 sequence is CASSSRRYQETQYF. The CDR3 DNA reads TGTGCCAGCAGCTCCCGACGGTACCAAGAGACCCAGTACTTC.

Notes on this clonotype: This may stem from a read error, because a much larger clone lies one nucleotide away. The chain links TRBV6-2 or TRBV6-3 to TRBJ1-1, with D maybe TRBD1 (5 bases). CDR1 is MNHEY, CDR2 SVGEGT, per germline. The CDR3 consists of 16 residues. V gave up 0 bases and J gave up 8 bases, with 19 bases separating them. The CDR3 region has the DNA TGTGCCAGCAGTTACTCGAATCTAGGGGCCCCAAGGGAAGCTTTCTTT. Protein product: CASSYSNLGAPREAFF.

This clonotype has ten or more counts. The rearrangement uses TRBV12-3 or TRBV12-4 and TRBJ1-6, with D maybe TRBD1 (5 bases). The CDR3 loop spans 14 amino acids. Trimming shortened V by 4 bases and J by 7 bases, and 11 bases separated the two germline ends. The CDR3 coding sequence is TGTGCCAGCAGTTCCGCGTGGGGGAATTCACCCCTCCACTTT. It translates to CASSSAWGNSPLHF.

V usage is TRBV7-9 and J usage is TRBJ2-7, with D perhaps TRBD2 (5 bases). V lost 5 bases, J lost 6 bases, and 11 bases lay in between. Per the germline V gene, CDR1 is SEHNR and CDR2 is FQNEAQ (reference sequence). This CDR3 comprises 12 residues. DNA for the CDR3: TGTGCCAGCAGCCGTTACGGAGGCGAGCAGTACTTC. This translates into CASSRYGGEQYF.

At least ten counts were recorded for this clonotype. The J gene is TRBJ2-1, the V gene TRBV6-5; D may be TRBD2 (6 bases). Trimming removed 3 bases at V and 10 bases at J, with 13 bases between. This CDR3 is 13 amino acids long. Germline assignment: CDR1 MNHEY and CDR2 SVGAGI. The chain's CDR3 is CASSYGGGREQFF. Written as DNA, the CDR3 is TGTGCCAGCAGTTATGGGGGTGGGAGGGAGCAGTTCTTC.

This clonotype occurred a few times. J is TRBJ2-1 and V is TRBV2, with D perhaps matching TRBD2 (7 bases). Germline CDR1 is SNHLY and CDR2 is FYNNEI. V lost 10 bases and J 8 bases, leaving 15 bases between the germline ends. The CDR3 loop spans 12 amino acids. The CDR3 is CAIGGGGDEQFF. CDR3 DNA sequence: TGTGCCATCGGCGGCGGGGGCGATGAGCAGTTCTTC.

This clonotype was detected ten times or more. The gene calls are TRBV3-1 and TRBJ2-2; the D gene is possibly TRBD2 (5 bases). The CDR3 is 15 residues long. Trimming shortened V by 4 bases and J by 6 bases, and 15 bases separated the two germline ends. CDR1 LGHDT and CDR2 YNNKEL come from the germline V gene (reference sequence). The CDR3 sequence is CASSRRGSLSGELFF. The CDR3 nucleotides read TGTGCCAGCAGCCGACGAGGGTCATTGTCCGGGGAGCTGTTTTTT.

The table lists this clonotype with a few counts. V is TRBV4-2 and J is TRBJ2-3; D perhaps matches TRBD1 (6 bases). This CDR3 is 15 amino acids long. Trimming shortened V by 0 bases and J by 6 bases, and 13 bases separated the two germline ends. Germline CDR1 and CDR2: LGHNA and YNFKEQ. In nucleotides, the CDR3 is TGTGCCAGCAGCCAAGAGATCAGGGGCGTGGATACGCAGTATTTT. Residues: CASSQEIRGVDTQYF.

The chain uses TRBV24-1 and TRBJ2-3; no clear D. The V gene's germline CDR1 is KGHDR and CDR2 SFDVKD. Trimming cost V 3 bases and J 4 bases, with 10 bases left between them. The length of the CDR3 is 14 residues. The CDR3 region has the DNA TGTGCCACCAGTGATCTCCTACTGGCAGATACGCAGTATTTT. Translation gives CATSDLLLADTQYF.

This clonotype was observed a handful of times. The chain employs TRBV27 and TRBJ2-3; D unresolved. Germline V gene lookup returns CDR1 MNHEY and CDR2 SMNVEV (reference sequence). The ends were cut back, 7 bases at V and 0 bases at J, with 14 bases in the middle. CDR3 length: 15 amino acids. CDR3 sequence (DNA): TGTGCCAGCAAGTCGAGAGAACTTAGCACAGATACGCAGTATTTT. Encoded protein: CASKSRELSTDTQYF.

This clonotype has a count of ten or more. The CDR3 spells CASSQDSGFNYGYTF. The CDR3 bases are TGCGCCAGCAGCCAAGATTCAGGGTTCAACTATGGCTACACCTTC. The chain couples TRBV4-1 to TRBJ1-2; D perhaps matches TRBD1 (5 bases). The CDR3 sequence is 15 residues long. The V gene lost 0 bases and the J gene lost 2 bases, with 10 bases spanning the gap. CDR1 and CDR2 (germline): MGHRA, YSYEKL.

The rearrangement links TRBV20-1 to TRBJ2-1; no clear D. The germline V and J ends were trimmed by 2 bases and 0 bases, with 8 bases remaining between them. CDR3 length: 14 residues. CDR1 and CDR2 (germline): DFQATT, SNEGSKA (reference sequence). In DNA, the CDR3 is TGCAGTGCTAGAACGGATAGCTCCTACAATGAGCAGTTCTTC. This codes for CSARTDSSYNEQFF.

This clonotype appeared a few times. The chain recombines TRBV4-3 with TRBJ2-5; the D gene is possibly TRBD1 (5 bases). V lost 2 bases and J 1 base, leaving 14 bases between the germline ends. Germline V gives CDR1 LGHNA, CDR2 YSLEER. The length of the CDR3 is 16 residues. CDR3 nucleotide sequence: TGCGCCAGCAGCCAAACCCAGGGTGGTTCCCAAGAGACCCAGTACTTC. It yields the protein CASSQTQGGSQETQYF.

This clonotype was found a few times. This rearrangement joins TRBV4-3 to TRBJ1-2; D gene ambiguous. This CDR3 is 13 amino acids long. V was clipped by 5 bases and J by 4 bases, with 11 bases between them. Germline V gene data show CDR1 as LGHNA and CDR2 as YSLEER. The CDR3 loop reads CASSLGVGYGYTF. CDR3 coding DNA: TGCGCCAGCAGCTTGGGTGTGGGCTATGGCTACACCTTC.